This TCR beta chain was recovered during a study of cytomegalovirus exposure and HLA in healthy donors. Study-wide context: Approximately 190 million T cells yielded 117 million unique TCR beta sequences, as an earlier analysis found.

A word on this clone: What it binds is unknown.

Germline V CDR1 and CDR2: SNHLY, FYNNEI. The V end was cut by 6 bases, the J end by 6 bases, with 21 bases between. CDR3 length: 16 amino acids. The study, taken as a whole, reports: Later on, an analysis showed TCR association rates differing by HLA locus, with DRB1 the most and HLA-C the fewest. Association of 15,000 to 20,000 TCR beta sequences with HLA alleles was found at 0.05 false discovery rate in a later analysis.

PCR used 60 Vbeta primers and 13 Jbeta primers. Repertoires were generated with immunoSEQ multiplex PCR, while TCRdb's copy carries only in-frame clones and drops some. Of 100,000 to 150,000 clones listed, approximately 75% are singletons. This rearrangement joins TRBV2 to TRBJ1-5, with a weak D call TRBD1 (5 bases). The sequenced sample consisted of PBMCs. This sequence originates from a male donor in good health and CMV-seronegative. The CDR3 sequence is CASSPGGVGLSQPQHF. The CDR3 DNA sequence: TGTGCCAGCAGCCCGGGGGGAGTAGGGCTGAGTCAGCCCCAGCATTTT.